The T cell receptor (beta chain) under discussion was sequenced for a study of T cell responses to AZD1222 COVID-19 vaccine. Produced via immunoSEQ multiplex PCR; TCRdb's table is partial and in-frame only. The sample lists 130,000 to 150,000 clones, 85% to 90% occurring once. CDR1 and CDR2 (germline): SGHNT, YYREEE (reference sequence). CDR3 length: 15 residues. Deletions cut 0 bases from V and 7 bases from J, with 13 bases between. The study, taken as a whole, reports: Vaccine-associated CD4 TCRs spanned spike, dominant at 160-218 and 743-854. Spike-specific TCR breadth and depth went up after people got two AZD1222 doses. White British ancestry dominated among donors, who included more females, and clonal diversity was possibly underestimated. Targeting of unmutated variant regions was reportedly seen in nearly half of spike-specific TCRs.

About this clone: The target antigen is unknown.

The genes are TRBV5-4 and TRBJ1-4; D might be TRBD1 (5 bases). The specimen comprised peripheral blood, sampled on day 0 of AZD1222 vaccination. This TCR came from an adult in good health. CDR3 DNA: TGTGCCAGCAGCTTGGAGAGGGGTTCGAGTGAAAAACTGTTTTTT. It encodes CASSLERGSSEKLFF.